The TCR beta chain under discussion was sequenced for a study of shared clonotypes between healthy human individuals. Produced via immunoSEQ multiplex PCR; TCRdb's table is partial and in-frame only. The sample consists of approximately 1,500,000 clones, around 95% of them appearing once. The source is a man aged 25-45 years in good health. The material sequenced was naive CD4+ T cells sorted from blood. Subset defined: CD45RA+ positively selected.

The CDR3: CASSPLSWAGNTYEQYF. The CDR3 coding sequence is TGTGCCAGCTCACCACTCTCCTGGGCGGGTAACACCTACGAGCAGTACTTC. This sequence joins TRBV18 and TRBJ2-7, with D possibly TRBD2 on 5 matching bases. The germline gives CDR1 KGHSH, CDR2 LQKENI. This CDR3 comprises 17 residues. Deletions cut 1 base from V and 2 bases from J, with 18 bases between.